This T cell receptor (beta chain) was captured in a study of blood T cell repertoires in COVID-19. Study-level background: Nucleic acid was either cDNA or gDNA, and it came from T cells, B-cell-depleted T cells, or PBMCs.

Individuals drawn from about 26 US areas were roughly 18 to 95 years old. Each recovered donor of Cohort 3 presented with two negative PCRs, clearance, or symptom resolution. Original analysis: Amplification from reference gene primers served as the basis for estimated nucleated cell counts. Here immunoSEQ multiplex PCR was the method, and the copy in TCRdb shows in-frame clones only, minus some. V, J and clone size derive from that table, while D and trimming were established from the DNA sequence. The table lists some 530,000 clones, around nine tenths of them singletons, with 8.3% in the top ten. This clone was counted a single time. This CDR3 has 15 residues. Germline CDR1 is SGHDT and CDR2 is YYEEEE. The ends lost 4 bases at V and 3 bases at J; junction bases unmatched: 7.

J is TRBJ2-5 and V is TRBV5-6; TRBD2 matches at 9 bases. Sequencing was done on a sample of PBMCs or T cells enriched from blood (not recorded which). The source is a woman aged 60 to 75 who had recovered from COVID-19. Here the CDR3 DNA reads TGTGCCAGCAGCAGAAGACTAGCGGCTGAAGAGACCCAGTACTTC. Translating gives CASSRRLAAEETQYF. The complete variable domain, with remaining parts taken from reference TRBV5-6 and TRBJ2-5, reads DAGVTQSPTHLIKTRGQQVTLRCSPKSGHDTVSWYQQALGQGPQFIFQYYEEEERQRGNFPDRFSGHQFPNYSSELNVNALLLGDSALYLCASSRRLAAEETQYFGPGTRLLVL.